The 5 T cell receptor beta chains presented below share a single source sample, sequenced in a study of blood T cells in healthy people across ages (dated by TCRdb to about 2015). Libraries were constructed by 5' RACE. The instrument given in TCRdb is Illumina HiSeq 2500. The second PCR ran for roughly 7 to 11 cycles and used a J-beta primer mix along with a sample-barcoded 5' primer. TCRdb handled the public reads itself, with Q25 trimming in fastp and clone calling in MiXCR, and kept productive beta chains. Every CDR3 protein is listed once, alongside the most common genes and DNA of its rows. This sample gives roughly 500,000 distinct CDR3 sequences in total; 24% of them show up just once. 8.7% of the sample is held by the ten biggest clonotypes. These same records also appear under a second study, on T cells of mothers and their children.

The sequenced sample consisted of blood. The receptors derive from a boy aged 10-17 years in good health.

V usage is TRBV6-5 and J usage is TRBJ1-2, with 7 bases fitting TRBD1. CDR3 length: 15 amino acids. Unmatched junction bases numbered 11, after V lost 6 bases and J lost 4 bases. Germline values: CDR1 MNHEY, CDR2 SVGAGI. The CDR3: CASSQQQGNPYGYTF. Written as DNA, the CDR3 is TGTGCCAGCAGCCAACAACAGGGGAATCCCTATGGCTACACCTTC.

This chain links TRBV20-1 with TRBJ2-7, with D perhaps TRBD1 (5 bases). From germline, CDR1 is DFQATT and CDR2 SNEGSKA (reference sequence). Deletions cut 4 bases from V and 3 bases from J, with 13 bases between. This CDR3 region has 13 residues. The CDR3 region has the DNA TGCAGTGCTACGGGCGACGACAGCTACGAGCAGTACTTC. It is translated as CSATGDDSYEQYF.

The gene calls are TRBV20-1 and TRBJ2-1, with TRBD2 matching 14 bases. This CDR3 is built from 16 residues. From germline, CDR1 is DFQATT and CDR2 SNEGSKA (reference sequence). Germline trimming cut 6 bases from V and 4 bases from J; bases unmatched to any gene: 8. For the CDR3, the DNA is TGCAGTGCCTACGGACTAGCGGGGGGCAAATACAATGAGCAGTTCTTC. Amino acid sequence: CSAYGLAGGKYNEQFF.

This clonotype was counted only a few times. The chain links TRBV12-3 or TRBV12-4 to TRBJ2-1; TRBD1 matches 9 bases. With 6 bases clipped from V and 8 bases from J, the junction kept 8 bases outside the gene matches. The CDR3 runs 14 residues. Here the CDR3 reads CASSPGTGKDEQFF. In DNA, the CDR3 is TGTGCCAGCAGCCCAGGGACAGGGAAGGATGAGCAGTTCTTC.

The chain uses TRBV7-2 and TRBJ2-5; perhaps TRBD2 as D (5 bases). V lost 1 base and J 1 base, leaving 16 bases between the germline ends. This CDR3 is 17 amino acids long. The germline gives CDR1 SGHTA, CDR2 FQGNSA. This CDR3 reads CASSLEMAGLSQETQYF. The CDR3 DNA reads TGTGCCAGCAGCTTAGAGATGGCGGGCCTATCCCAAGAGACCCAGTACTTC.